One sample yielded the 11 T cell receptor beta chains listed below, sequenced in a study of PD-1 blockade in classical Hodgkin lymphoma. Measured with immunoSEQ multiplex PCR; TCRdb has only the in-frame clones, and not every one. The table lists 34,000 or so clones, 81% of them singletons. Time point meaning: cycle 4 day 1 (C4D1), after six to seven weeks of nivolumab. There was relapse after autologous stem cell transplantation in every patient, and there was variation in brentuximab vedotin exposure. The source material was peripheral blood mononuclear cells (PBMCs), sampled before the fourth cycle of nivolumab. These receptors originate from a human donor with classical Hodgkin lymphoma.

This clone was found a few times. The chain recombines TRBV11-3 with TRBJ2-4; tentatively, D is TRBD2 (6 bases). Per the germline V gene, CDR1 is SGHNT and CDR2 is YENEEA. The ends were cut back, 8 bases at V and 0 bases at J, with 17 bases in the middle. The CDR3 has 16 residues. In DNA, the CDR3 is TGTGCCAGCGGACCACTAGTCGGGGGAGCCAAAAACATTCAGTACTTC. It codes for CASGPLVGGAKNIQYF.

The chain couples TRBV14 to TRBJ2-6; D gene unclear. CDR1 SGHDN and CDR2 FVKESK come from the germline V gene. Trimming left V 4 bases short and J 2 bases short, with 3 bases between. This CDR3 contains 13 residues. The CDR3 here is CASSRAGANVLTF. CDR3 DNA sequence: TGTGCCAGCAGCCGGGCTGGGGCCAACGTCCTGACTTTC.

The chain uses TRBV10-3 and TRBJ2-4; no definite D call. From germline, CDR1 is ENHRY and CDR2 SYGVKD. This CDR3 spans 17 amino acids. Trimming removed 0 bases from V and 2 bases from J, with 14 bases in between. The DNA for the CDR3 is TGTGCCATCAGTGAGTCCCTGGGCAGGAAAACCAAAAACATTCAGTACTTC. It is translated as CAISESLGRKTKNIQYF.

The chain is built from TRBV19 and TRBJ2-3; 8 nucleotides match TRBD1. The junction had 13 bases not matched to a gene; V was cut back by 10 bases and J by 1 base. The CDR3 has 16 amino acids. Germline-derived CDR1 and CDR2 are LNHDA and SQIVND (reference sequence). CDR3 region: CATKSTGVGGTDTQYF. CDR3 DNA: TGTGCCACCAAGTCGACAGGGGTAGGGGGCACAGATACGCAGTATTTT. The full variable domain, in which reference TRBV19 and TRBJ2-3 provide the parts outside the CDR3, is DGGITQSPKYLFRKEGQNVTLSCEQNLNHDAMYWYRQDPGQGLRLIYYSQIVNDFQKGDIAEGYSVSREKKESFPLTVTSAQKNPTAFYLCATKSTGVGGTDTQYFGPGTRLTVL.

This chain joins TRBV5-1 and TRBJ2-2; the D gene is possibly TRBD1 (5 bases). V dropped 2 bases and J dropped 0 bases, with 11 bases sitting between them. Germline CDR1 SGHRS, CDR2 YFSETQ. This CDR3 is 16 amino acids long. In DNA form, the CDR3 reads TGCGCCAGCAGCTTCGACAGAGCCGCGAACACCGGGGAGCTGTTTTTT. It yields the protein CASSFDRAANTGELFF.

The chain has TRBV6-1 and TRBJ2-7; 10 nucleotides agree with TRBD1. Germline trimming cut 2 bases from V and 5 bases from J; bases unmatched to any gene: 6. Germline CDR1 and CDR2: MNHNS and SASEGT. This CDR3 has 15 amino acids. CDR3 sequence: CASSEWGQGFNEQYV. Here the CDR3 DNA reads TGTGCCAGCAGTGAATGGGGACAGGGGTTTAACGAGCAGTACGTC.

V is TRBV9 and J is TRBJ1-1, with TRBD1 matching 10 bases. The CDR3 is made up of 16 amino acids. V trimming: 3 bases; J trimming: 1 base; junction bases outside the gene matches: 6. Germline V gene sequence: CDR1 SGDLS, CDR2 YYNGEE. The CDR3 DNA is TGTGCCAGCAGCGCCGGGACAGGGGCTTCGAACACTGAAGCTTTCTTT. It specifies CASSAGTGASNTEAFF.

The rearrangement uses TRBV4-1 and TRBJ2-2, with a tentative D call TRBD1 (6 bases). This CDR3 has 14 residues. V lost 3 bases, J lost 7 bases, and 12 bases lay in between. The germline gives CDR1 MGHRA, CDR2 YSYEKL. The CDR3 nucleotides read TGCGCCAGCAGCCAGGGGGCGAGATTCGGGGAGCTGTTTTTT. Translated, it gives CASSQGARFGELFF.

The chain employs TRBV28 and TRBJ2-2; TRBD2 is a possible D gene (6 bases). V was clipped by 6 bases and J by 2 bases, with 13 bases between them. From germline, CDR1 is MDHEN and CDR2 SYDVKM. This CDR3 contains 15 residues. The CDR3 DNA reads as TGTGCCAGCAGGCCGGGACTGGCTAACACCGGGGAGCTGTTTTTT. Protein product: CASRPGLANTGELFF.

CDR3 nucleotides: TGTGCCAGCAGCAGGGACAGGGCGAATAATGAAAAACTGTTTTTT. It is translated as CASSRDRANNEKLFF. This chain links TRBV2 with TRBJ1-4; 9 bases fit TRBD1. The length of the CDR3 is 15 residues. Unmatched junction bases numbered 6, after V lost 6 bases and J lost 4 bases. Germline V CDR1 and CDR2: SNHLY, FYNNEI.

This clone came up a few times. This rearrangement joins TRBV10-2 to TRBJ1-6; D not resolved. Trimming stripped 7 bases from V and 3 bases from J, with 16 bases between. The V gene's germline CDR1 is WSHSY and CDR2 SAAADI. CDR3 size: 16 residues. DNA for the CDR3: TGCGCCAGCAAAATGACCGCCGGGCTCTATAATTCACCCCTCCACTTT. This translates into CASKMTAGLYNSPLHF.